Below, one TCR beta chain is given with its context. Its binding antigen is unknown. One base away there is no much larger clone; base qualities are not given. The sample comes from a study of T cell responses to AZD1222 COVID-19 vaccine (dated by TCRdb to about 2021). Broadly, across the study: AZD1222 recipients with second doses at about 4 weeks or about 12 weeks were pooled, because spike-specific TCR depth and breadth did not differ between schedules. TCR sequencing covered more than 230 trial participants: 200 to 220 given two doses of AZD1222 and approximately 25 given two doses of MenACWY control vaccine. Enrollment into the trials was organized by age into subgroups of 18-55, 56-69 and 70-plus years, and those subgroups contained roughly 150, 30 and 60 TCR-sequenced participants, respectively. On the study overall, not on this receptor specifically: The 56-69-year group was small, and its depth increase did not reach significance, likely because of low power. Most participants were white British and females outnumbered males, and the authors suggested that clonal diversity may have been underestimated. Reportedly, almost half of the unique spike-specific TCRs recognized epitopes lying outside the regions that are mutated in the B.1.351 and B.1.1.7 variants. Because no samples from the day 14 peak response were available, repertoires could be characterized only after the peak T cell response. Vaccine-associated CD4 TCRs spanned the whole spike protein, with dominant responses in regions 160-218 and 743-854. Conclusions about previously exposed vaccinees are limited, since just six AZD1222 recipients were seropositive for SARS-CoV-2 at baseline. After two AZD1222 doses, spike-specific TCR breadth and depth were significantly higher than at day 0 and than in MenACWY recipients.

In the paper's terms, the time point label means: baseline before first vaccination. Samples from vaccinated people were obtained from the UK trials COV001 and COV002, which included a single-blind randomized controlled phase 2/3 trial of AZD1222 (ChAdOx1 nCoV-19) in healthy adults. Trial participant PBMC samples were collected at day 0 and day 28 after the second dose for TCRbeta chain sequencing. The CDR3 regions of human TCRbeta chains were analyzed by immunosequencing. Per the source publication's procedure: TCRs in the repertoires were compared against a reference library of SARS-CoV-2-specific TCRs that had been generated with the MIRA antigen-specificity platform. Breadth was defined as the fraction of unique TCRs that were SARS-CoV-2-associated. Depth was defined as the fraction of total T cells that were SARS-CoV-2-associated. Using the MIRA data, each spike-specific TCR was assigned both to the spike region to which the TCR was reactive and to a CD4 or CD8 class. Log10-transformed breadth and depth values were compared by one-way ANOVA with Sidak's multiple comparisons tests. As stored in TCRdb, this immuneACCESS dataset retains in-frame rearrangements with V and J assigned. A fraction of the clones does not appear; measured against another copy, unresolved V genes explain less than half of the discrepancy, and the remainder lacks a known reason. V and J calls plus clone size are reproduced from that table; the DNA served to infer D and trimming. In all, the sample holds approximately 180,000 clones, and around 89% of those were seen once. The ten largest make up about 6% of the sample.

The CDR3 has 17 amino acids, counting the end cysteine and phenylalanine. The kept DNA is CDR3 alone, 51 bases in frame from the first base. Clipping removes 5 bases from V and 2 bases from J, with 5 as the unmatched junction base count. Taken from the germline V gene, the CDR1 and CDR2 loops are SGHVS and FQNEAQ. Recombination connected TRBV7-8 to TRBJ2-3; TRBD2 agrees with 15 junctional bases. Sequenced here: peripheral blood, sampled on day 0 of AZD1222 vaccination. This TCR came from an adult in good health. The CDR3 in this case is CASSPGTSGGLTDTQYF. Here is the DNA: TGTGCCAGCAGCCCTGGGACTAGCGGGGGGCTCACAGATACGCAGTATTTT.